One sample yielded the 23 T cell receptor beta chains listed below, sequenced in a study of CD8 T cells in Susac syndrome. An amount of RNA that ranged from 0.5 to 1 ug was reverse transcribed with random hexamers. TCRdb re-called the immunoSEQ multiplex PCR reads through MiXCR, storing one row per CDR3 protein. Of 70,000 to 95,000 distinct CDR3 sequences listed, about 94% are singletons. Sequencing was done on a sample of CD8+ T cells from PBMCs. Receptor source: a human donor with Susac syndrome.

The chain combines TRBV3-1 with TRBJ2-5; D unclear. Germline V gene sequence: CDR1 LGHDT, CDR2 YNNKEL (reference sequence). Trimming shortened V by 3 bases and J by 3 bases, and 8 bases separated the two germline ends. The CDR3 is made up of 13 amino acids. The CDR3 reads CASSQIGEETQYF. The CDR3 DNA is TGTGCCAGCAGCCAGATTGGGGAAGAGACCCAGTACTTC.

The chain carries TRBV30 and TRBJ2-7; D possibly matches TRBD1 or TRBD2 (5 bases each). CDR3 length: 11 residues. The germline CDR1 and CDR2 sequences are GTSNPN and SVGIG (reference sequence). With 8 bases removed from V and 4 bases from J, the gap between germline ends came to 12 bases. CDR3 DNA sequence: TGTGCCCTTTTATGGGGGTACGAGCAGTACTTC. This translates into CALLWGYEQYF.

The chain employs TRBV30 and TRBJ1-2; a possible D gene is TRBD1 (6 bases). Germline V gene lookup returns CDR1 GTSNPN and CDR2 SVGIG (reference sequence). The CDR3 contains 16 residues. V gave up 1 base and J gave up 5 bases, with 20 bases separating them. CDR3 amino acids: CAWSASHMDSWYGYTF. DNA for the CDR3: TGTGCCTGGAGTGCCTCCCATATGGACAGTTGGTATGGCTACACCTTC. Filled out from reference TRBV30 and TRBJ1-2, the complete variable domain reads SQTIHQWPATLVQPVGSPLSLECTVEGTSNPNLYWYRQAAGRGLQLLFYSVGIGQISSEVPQNLSASRPQDRQFILSSKKLLLSDSGFYLCAWSASHMDSWYGYTFGSGTRLTVV.

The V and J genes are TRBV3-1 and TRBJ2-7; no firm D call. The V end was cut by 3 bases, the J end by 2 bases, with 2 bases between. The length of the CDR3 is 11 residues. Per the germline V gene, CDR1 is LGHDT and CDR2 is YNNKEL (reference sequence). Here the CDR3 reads CASSHPYEQYF. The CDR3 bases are TGTGCCAGCAGCCACCCCTACGAGCAGTACTTC.

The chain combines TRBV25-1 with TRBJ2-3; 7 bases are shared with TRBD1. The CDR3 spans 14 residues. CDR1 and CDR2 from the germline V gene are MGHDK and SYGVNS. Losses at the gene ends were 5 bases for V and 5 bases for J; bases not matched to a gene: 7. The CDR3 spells CASSLRDSKDTQYF. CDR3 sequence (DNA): TGTGCCAGCAGTCTCCGGGACAGTAAAGATACGCAGTATTTT.

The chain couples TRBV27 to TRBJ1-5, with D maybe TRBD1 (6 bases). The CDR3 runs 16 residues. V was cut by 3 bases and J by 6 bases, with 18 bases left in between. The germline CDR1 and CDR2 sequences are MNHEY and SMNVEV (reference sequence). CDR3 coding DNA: TGTGCCAGCAGTTTTTCGGGGGGCGAGATATCTCAGCCCCAGCATTTT. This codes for CASSFSGGEISQPQHF.

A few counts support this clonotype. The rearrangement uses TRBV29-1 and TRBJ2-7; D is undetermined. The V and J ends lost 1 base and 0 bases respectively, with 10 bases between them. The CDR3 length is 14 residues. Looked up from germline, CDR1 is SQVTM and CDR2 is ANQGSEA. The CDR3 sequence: CSVEVGLPSYEQYF. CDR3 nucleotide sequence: TGCAGCGTTGAAGTCGGGCTACCCTCCTACGAGCAGTACTTC.

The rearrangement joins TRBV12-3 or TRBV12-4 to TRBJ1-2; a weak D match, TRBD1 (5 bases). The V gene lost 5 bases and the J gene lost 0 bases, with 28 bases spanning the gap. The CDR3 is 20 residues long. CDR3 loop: CASSKHPGPTIRGSNYGYTF. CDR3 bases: TGTGCCAGCAGTAAACACCCGGGACCGACGATAAGAGGATCTAACTATGGCTACACCTTC.

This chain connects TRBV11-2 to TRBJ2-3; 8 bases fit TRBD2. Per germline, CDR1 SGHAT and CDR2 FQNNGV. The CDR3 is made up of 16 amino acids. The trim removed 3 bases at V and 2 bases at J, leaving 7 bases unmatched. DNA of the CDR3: TGTGCCAGCAGCTTTTCGGGCGGGGGGCACACAGATACGCAGTATTTT. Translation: CASSFSGGGHTDTQYF.

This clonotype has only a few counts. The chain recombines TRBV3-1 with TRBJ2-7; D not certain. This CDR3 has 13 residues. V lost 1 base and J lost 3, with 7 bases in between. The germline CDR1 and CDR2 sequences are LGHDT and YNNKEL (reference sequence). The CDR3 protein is CASSQGVGYEQYF. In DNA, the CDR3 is TGTGCCAGCAGCCAAGGGGTTGGCTACGAGCAGTACTTC.

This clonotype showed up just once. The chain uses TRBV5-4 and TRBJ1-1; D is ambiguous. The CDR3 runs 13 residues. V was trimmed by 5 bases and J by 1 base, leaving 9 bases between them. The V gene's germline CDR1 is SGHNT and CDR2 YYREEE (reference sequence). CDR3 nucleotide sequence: TGTGCCAGCAGTAACGGAGAGAACACTGAAGCTTTCTTT. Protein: CASSNGENTEAFF.

This chain's CDR3 is CASSSGLALGGETQYF. In DNA, the CDR3 is TGCGCCAGCAGCTCTGGACTAGCGTTGGGAGGGGAGACCCAGTACTTC. This chain uses TRBV5-1 with TRBJ2-5, with 9 bases that match TRBD2. The CDR3 consists of 16 residues. CDR1 is SGHRS, CDR2 YFSETQ, per germline. The V gene end was trimmed by 3 bases and the J gene end by 5 bases; junction bases not matched to a gene: 11.

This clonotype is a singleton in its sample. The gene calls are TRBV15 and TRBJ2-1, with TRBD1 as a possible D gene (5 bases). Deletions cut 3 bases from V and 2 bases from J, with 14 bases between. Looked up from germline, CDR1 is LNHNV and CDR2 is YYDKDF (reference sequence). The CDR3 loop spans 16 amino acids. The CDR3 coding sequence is TGTGCCACCAGCAGGGTTGTTCAGGGAACCTACAATGAGCAGTTCTTC. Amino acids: CATSRVVQGTYNEQFF. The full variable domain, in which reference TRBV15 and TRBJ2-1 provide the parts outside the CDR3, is DAMVIQNPRYQVTQFGKPVTLSCSQTLNHNVMYWYQQKSSQAPKLLFHYYDKDFNNEADTPDNFQSRRPNTSFCFLDIRSPGLGDTAMYLCATSRVVQGTYNEQFFGPGTRLTVL.

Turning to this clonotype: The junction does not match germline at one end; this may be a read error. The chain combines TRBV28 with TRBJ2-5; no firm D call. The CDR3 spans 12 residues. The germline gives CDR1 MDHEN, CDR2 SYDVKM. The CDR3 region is CASSLSVEIQYF. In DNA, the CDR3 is TGTGCCAGCAGTTTATCTGTAGAGATCCAGTACTTC. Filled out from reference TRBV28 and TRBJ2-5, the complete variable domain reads DVKVTQSSRYLVKRTGEKVFLECVQDMDHENMFWYRQDPGLGLRLIYFSYDVKMKEKGDIPEGYSVSREKKERFSLILESASTNQTSMYLCASSLSVEIQYFGPGTRLLVL.

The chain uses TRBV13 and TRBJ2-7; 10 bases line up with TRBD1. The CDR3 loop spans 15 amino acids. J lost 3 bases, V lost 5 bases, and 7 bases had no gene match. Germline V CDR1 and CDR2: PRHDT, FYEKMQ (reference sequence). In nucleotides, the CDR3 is TGTGCCAGCAGCACCGGGGACAGGGGTCTCTACGAGCAGTACTTC. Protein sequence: CASSTGDRGLYEQYF.

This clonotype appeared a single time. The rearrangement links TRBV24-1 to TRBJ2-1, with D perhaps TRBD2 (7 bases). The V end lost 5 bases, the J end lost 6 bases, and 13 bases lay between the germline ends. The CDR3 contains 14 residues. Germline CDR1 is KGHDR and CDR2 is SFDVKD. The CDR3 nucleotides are TGTGCCACCAGTGCATCAGGGGAGGGCAATGAGCAGTTCTTC. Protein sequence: CATSASGEGNEQFF.

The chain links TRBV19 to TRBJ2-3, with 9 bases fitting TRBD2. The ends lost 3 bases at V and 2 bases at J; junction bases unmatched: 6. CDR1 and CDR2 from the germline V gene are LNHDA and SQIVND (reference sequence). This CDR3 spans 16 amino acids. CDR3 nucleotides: TGTGCCAGTAGTATTCGACTAGCGGAGATCACAGATACGCAGTATTTT. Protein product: CASSIRLAEITDTQYF.

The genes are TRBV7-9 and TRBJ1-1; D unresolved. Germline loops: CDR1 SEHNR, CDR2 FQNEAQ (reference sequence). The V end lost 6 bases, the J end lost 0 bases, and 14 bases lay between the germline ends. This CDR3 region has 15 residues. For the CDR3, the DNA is TGTGCCAGCAGGGACCGTGACATAATGAACACTGAAGCTTTCTTT. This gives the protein CASRDRDIMNTEAFF.

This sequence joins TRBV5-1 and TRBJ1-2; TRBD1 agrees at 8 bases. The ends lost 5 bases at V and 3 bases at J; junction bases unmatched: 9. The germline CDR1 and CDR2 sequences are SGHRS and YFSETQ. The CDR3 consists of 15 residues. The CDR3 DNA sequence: TGCGCCAGCAGTAGTACAGGGGGGAAACACTATGGCTACACCTTC. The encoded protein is CASSSTGGKHYGYTF.

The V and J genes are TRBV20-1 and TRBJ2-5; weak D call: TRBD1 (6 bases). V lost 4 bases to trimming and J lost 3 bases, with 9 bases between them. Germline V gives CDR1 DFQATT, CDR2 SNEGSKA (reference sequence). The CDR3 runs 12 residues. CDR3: CSATRTEETQYF. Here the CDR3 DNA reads TGCAGTGCTACTCGGACAGAAGAGACCCAGTACTTC.

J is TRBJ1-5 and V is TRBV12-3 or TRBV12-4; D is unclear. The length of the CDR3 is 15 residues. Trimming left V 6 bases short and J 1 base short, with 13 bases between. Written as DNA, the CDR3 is TGTGCCAGCAGCCGAGGCTCGGGGAGCAATCAGCCCCAGCATTTT. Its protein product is CASSRGSGSNQPQHF.

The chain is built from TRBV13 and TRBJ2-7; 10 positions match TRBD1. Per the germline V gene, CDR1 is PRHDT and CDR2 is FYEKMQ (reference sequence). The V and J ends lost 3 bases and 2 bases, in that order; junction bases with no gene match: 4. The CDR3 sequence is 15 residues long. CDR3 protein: CASSLGQGLTYEQYF. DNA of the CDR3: TGTGCCAGCAGCTTGGGACAGGGGCTGACCTACGAGCAGTACTTC. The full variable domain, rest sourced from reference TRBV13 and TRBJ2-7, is AAGVIQSPRHLIKEKRETATLKCYPIPRHDTVYWYQQGPGQDPQFLISFYEKMQSDKGSIPDRFSAQQFSDYHSELNMSSLELGDSALYFCASSLGQGLTYEQYFGPGTRLTVT.

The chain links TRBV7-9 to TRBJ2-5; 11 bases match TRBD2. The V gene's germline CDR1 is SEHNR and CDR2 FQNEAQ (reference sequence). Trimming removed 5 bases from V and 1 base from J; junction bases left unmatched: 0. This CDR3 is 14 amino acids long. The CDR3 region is CASSGTSGQETQYF. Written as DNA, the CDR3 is TGTGCCAGCAGCGGGACTAGCGGCCAAGAGACCCAGTACTTC.